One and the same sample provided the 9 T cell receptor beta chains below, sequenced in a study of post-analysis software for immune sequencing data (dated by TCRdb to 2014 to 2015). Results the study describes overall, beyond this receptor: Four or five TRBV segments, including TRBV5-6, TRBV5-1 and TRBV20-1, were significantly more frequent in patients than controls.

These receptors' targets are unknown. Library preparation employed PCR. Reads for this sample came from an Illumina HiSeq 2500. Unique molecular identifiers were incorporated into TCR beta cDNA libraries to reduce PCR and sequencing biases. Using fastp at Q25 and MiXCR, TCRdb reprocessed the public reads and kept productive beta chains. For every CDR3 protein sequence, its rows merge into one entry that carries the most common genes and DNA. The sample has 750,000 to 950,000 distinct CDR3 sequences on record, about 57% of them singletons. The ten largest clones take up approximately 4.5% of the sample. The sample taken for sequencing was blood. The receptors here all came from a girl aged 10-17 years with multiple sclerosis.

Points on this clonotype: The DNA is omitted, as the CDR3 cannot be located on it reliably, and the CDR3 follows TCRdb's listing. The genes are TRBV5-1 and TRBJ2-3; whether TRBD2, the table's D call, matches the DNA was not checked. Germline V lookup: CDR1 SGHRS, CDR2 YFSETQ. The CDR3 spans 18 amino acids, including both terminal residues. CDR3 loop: CASSLLPLWENYAYTQYF.

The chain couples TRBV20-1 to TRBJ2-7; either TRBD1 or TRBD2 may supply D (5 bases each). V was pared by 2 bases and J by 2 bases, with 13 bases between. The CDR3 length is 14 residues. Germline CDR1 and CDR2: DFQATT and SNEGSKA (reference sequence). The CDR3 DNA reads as TGCAGTGCTAGAAGGGGCCTAGCCACCTACGAGCAGTACTTC. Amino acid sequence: CSARRGLATYEQYF.

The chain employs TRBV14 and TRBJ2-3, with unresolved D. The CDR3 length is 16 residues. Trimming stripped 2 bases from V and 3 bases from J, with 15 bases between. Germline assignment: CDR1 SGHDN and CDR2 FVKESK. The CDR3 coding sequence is TGTGCCAGCAGCCAACGGGCCCCGGACCTAACAGATACGCAGTATTTT. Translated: CASSQRAPDLTDTQYF. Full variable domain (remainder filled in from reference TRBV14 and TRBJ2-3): EAGVTQFPSHSVIEKGQTVTLRCDPISGHDNLYWYRRVMGKEIKFLLHFVKESKQDESGMPNNRFLAERTGGTYSTLKVQPAELEDSGVYFCASSQRAPDLTDTQYFGPGTRLTVL.

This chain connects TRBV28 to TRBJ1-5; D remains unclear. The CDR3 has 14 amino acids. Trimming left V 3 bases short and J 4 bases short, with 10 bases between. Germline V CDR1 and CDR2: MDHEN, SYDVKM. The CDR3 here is CASSFDLGNQPQHF. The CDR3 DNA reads TGTGCCAGCAGTTTCGATTTGGGGAATCAGCCCCAGCATTTT.

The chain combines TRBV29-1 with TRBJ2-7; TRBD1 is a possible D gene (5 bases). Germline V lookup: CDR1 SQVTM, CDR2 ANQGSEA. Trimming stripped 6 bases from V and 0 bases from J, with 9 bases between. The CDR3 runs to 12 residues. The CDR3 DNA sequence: TGCAGCGTGTCGACAGCCTCCTACGAGCAGTACTTC. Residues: CSVSTASYEQYF.

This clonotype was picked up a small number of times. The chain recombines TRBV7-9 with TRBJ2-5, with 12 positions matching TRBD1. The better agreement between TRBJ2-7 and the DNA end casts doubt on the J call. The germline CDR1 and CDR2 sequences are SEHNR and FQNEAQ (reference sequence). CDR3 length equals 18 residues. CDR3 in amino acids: CASSTSRPGQGAKREQYF. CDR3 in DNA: TGTGCCAGCAGCACATCCCGGCCGGGACAGGGGGCGAAACGCGAGCAGTACTTC.

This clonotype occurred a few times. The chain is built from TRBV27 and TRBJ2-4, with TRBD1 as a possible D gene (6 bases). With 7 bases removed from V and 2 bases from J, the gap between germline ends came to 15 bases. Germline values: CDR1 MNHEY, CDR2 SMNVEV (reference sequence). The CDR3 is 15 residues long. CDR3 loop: CASTSSGQPKNIQYF. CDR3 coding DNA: TGTGCCAGCACCTCTTCAGGACAGCCCAAAAACATTCAGTACTTC.

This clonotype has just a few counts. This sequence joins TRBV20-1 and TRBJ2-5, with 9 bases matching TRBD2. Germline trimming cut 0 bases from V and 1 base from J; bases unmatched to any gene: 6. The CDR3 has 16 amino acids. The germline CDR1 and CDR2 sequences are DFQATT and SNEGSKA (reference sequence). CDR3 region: CSARDALAGIQETQYF. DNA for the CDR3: TGCAGTGCTAGAGATGCCCTAGCGGGAATCCAAGAGACCCAGTACTTC.

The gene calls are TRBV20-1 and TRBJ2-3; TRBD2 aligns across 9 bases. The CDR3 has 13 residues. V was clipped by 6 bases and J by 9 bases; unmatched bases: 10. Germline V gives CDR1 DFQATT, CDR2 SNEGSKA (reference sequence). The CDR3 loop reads CSANRPAGGTQYF. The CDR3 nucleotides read TGCAGTGCCAACCGTCCAGCGGGAGGCACGCAGTATTTT.